The rows below give T cell receptor beta chains drawn from one sample of a study of blood T cells in healthy people across ages. TCRdb reprocessed the 5' RACE reads with MiXCR, giving one entry per CDR3 protein. The sample lists about 640,000 distinct CDR3 sequences, 40% to 50% occurring once. Source material: blood. These receptors came from an older man in good health. Each CDR3 is given with its conserved first and last residue. D genes are given only for firm matches. Clone size appears in some rows only: once, few, many, or a class for an expanded clone.

cdr3_aa: CASSQDGGPANTGELFF
cdr3_nt: TGCGCCAGCAGCCAAGATGGCGGGCCAGCGAACACCGGGGAGCTGTTTTTT
cdr3_length: 17
clone_size: -
v_call: TRBV4-3
j_call: TRBJ2-2
d_call: -

cdr3_aa: CSAKAGGTEAFF
cdr3_nt: TGCAGTGCTAAGGCAGGGGGGACTGAAGCTTTCTTT
cdr3_length: 12
clone_size: -
v_call: TRBV20-1
j_call: TRBJ1-1
d_call: TRBD1

cdr3_aa: CASSPRTDATDTQYF
cdr3_nt: TGTGCCAGCAGCCCTCGGACAGACGCCACAGATACGCAGTATTTT
cdr3_length: 15
clone_size: few
v_call: TRBV7-2
j_call: TRBJ2-3
d_call: -

cdr3_aa: CSARSSSGSPHEQFF
cdr3_nt: TGCAGTGCTAGATCCTCTAGCGGGAGCCCTCATGAGCAGTTCTTC
cdr3_length: 15
clone_size: few
v_call: TRBV20-1
j_call: TRBJ2-1
d_call: TRBD2

cdr3_aa: CAWSPQVNTEAFF
cdr3_nt: TGTGCCTGGAGTCCGCAAGTGAACACTGAAGCTTTCTTT
cdr3_length: 13
clone_size: -
v_call: TRBV30
j_call: TRBJ1-1
d_call: -

cdr3_aa: CASSLDRGQPQHF
cdr3_nt: TGTGCCAGCAGCCTAGACAGGGGGCAGCCCCAGCATTTT
cdr3_length: 13
clone_size: many
v_call: TRBV6-5
j_call: TRBJ1-5
d_call: TRBD1

cdr3_aa: CASSLGVTGSNTGELFF
cdr3_nt: TGCGCCAGCAGCCTCGGGGTGACAGGATCGAACACCGGGGAGCTGTTTTTT
cdr3_length: 17
clone_size: -
v_call: TRBV4-3
j_call: TRBJ2-2
d_call: -

cdr3_aa: CASSQVRGTKNIQYF
cdr3_nt: TGTGCCAGCAGCCAAGTGAGGGGGACCAAAAACATTCAGTACTTC
cdr3_length: 15
clone_size: -
v_call: TRBV3-1
j_call: TRBJ2-4
d_call: -

cdr3_aa: CSARLAGENIQYF
cdr3_nt: TGCAGTGCTAGACTAGCGGGGGAAAACATTCAGTACTTC
cdr3_length: 13
clone_size: few
v_call: TRBV20-1
j_call: TRBJ2-4
d_call: TRBD2

cdr3_aa: CASSLGQGARSSETQYF
cdr3_nt: TGCGCCAGCAGCTTGGGACAGGGGGCGCGGAGTTCAGAGACCCAGTACTTC
cdr3_length: 17
clone_size: few
v_call: TRBV5-1
j_call: TRBJ2-5
d_call: TRBD1

cdr3_aa: CASSSAGGNQPQHF
cdr3_nt: TGTGCCAGCAGTTCCGCAGGGGGCAATCAGCCCCAGCATTTT
cdr3_length: 14
clone_size: few
v_call: TRBV12-3/TRBV12-4
j_call: TRBJ1-5
d_call: -

cdr3_aa: CASSRDDSYGYTF
cdr3_nt: TGTGCCAGTAGCAGGGACGACTCCTATGGCTACACCTTC
cdr3_length: 13
clone_size: -
v_call: TRBV19
j_call: TRBJ1-2
d_call: -

cdr3_aa: CASSFSLATSGNNEQFF
cdr3_nt: TGTGCCAGCAGTTTCTCTTTGGCGACTAGCGGGAACAATGAGCAGTTCTTC
cdr3_length: 17
clone_size: few
v_call: TRBV12-3/TRBV12-4
j_call: TRBJ2-1
d_call: TRBD2

cdr3_aa: CASSLEGHPSYEQYF
cdr3_nt: TGTGCCAGCAGCTTAGAGGGACACCCATCCTACGAGCAGTACTTC
cdr3_length: 15
clone_size: few
v_call: TRBV7-2
j_call: TRBJ2-7
d_call: -

cdr3_aa: CSARGTGGRNQPQHF
cdr3_nt: TGCAGTGCTAGAGGGACAGGGGGGAGAAATCAGCCCCAGCATTTT
cdr3_length: 15
clone_size: -
v_call: TRBV20-1
j_call: TRBJ1-5
d_call: TRBD1

cdr3_aa: CASSLRSTAKNIQYF
cdr3_nt: TGTGCCAGCAGTTTACGTAGCACCGCCAAAAACATTCAGTACTTC
cdr3_length: 15
clone_size: few
v_call: TRBV28
j_call: TRBJ2-4
d_call: -

cdr3_aa: CASSKCPGEETQYF
cdr3_nt: TGTGCCAGCAGCAAATGCCCGGGAGAAGAGACCCAGTACTTC
cdr3_length: 14
clone_size: few
v_call: TRBV21-1
j_call: TRBJ2-5
d_call: -

cdr3_aa: CSVEDRVRAGLPGETQYF
cdr3_nt: TGCAGCGTTGAAGATCGGGTTCGAGCGGGACTCCCCGGGGAGACCCAGTACTTC
cdr3_length: 18
clone_size: -
v_call: TRBV29-1
j_call: TRBJ2-5
d_call: TRBD2

cdr3_aa: CASSPIGTGQETQYF
cdr3_nt: TGTGCCAGCAGTCCTATCGGGACAGGTCAAGAGACCCAGTACTTC
cdr3_length: 15
clone_size: -
v_call: TRBV28
j_call: TRBJ2-5
d_call: TRBD1

cdr3_aa: CASSAGFGSTDTQYF
cdr3_nt: TGTGCCAGCAGTGCCGGTTTCGGGAGCACAGATACGCAGTATTTT
cdr3_length: 15
clone_size: -
v_call: TRBV6-2/TRBV6-3
j_call: TRBJ2-3
d_call: -

cdr3_aa: CASRPSGRNSNTGELFF
cdr3_nt: TGTGCCAGCAGACCCTCGGGGCGCAACTCGAACACCGGGGAGCTGTTTTTT
cdr3_length: 17
clone_size: -
v_call: TRBV6-6
j_call: TRBJ2-2
d_call: -

cdr3_aa: CSVLYGGRTDTQYF
cdr3_nt: TGCAGCGTGCTCTACGGGGGGCGCACAGATACGCAGTATTTT
cdr3_length: 14
clone_size: many
v_call: TRBV29-1
j_call: TRBJ2-3
d_call: -